These 10 T cell receptor beta chains originate from one sample sequenced in a study of T cell responses to AZD1222 COVID-19 vaccine. Data came from immunoSEQ multiplex PCR; TCRdb stores just in-frame clones and leaves some out. The sample lists under 150,000 clones; roughly 92% were seen once. The source was peripheral blood, collected 28 days after the second AZD1222 dose. These receptors came from an adult who received the AZD1222 COVID-19 vaccine.

V and J are TRBV28 and TRBJ1-1; D is unresolved. There are 14 residues in the CDR3. Trimming left V 1 base short and J 7 bases short, with 13 bases between. The germline gives CDR1 MDHEN, CDR2 SYDVKM. The CDR3 loop is CASSLLEERDEAFF. DNA for the CDR3: TGTGCCAGCAGTTTATTGGAGGAACGGGATGAAGCTTTCTTT. The entire variable domain, with the rest obtained from reference TRBV28 and TRBJ1-1, is as follows: DVKVTQSSRYLVKRTGEKVFLECVQDMDHENMFWYRQDPGLGLRLIYFSYDVKMKEKGDIPEGYSVSREKKERFSLILESASTNQTSMYLCASSLLEERDEAFFGQGTRLTVV.

The V gene is TRBV6-1, the J gene TRBJ1-5; possible D gene TRBD1, 6 bases. Trimming removed 1 base from V and 2 bases from J, with 12 bases in between. The CDR3 has 16 residues. In germline, CDR1 is MNHNS, CDR2 SASEGT. CDR3 protein: CASSEEEGGGNQPQHF. The CDR3 nucleotides are TGTGCCAGCAGTGAAGAGGAGGGGGGTGGCAATCAGCCCCAGCATTTT.

This sequence joins TRBV7-9 and TRBJ2-5; TRBD2 is a possible D gene (6 bases). With 2 bases removed from V and 4 bases from J, the gap between germline ends came to 11 bases. Germline V lookup: CDR1 SEHNR, CDR2 FQNEAQ (reference sequence). The CDR3 runs to 14 residues. CDR3 bases: TGTGCCAGCAGCTTATATATGGGACTAGAGACCCAGTACTTC. Translated, it gives CASSLYMGLETQYF.

The sample holds one count of this clone. This chain uses TRBV28 with TRBJ1-2; 7 nucleotides align to TRBD1. Germline V gives CDR1 MDHEN, CDR2 SYDVKM. This CDR3 has 13 residues. Trimming at V came to 8 bases and at J to 0 bases, leaving 3 bases not matched to a gene. The chain's CDR3 is CASGTVSNYGYTF. The CDR3, as DNA: TGTGCCAGCGGGACAGTCTCTAACTATGGCTACACCTTC.

This clone has just one count. CDR3 residues: CASSPPLTRTVISLTGELFF. The CDR3 nucleotides read TGCGCCAGCAGCCCTCCCCTAACCCGGACAGTCATTTCCCTCACCGGGGAGCTGTTTTTT. This sequence joins TRBV5-1 and TRBJ2-2; the D gene is possibly TRBD1 (6 bases). The CDR3 has 20 residues. Germline V gene data show CDR1 as SGHRS and CDR2 as YFSETQ. V was pared by 4 bases and J by 4 bases, with 29 bases between. Looking up the rest from reference TRBV5-1 and TRBJ2-2 gives the full variable domain: KAGVTQTPRYLIKTRGQQVTLSCSPISGHRSVSWYQQTPGQGLQFLFEYFSETQRNKGNFPGRFSGRQFSNSRSEMNVSTLELGDSALYLCASSPPLTRTVISLTGELFFGEGSRLTVL.

J is TRBJ2-3 and V is TRBV10-3, with 7 bases lining up with TRBD1. The CDR3 sequence is 15 residues long. The ends lost 7 bases at V and 2 bases at J; junction bases unmatched: 9. CDR1 ENHRY and CDR2 SYGVKD come from the germline V gene. CDR3 in amino acids: CAINTGQDPTDTQYF. For the CDR3, the DNA is TGTGCCATCAATACAGGACAGGACCCCACAGATACGCAGTATTTT.

The chain has TRBV5-6 and TRBJ2-6; no clear D. The germline V gene has CDR1 SGHDT and CDR2 YYEEEE. Trimming took 0 bases from V and 0 from J, leaving 7 bases between them. The CDR3 sequence is 16 residues long. CDR3 bases: TGTGCCAGCAGCTTGGGCGAGAACTCTGGGGCCAACGTCCTGACTTTC. Encoded protein: CASSLGENSGANVLTF.

This chain connects TRBV11-3 to TRBJ2-3; D is undetermined. Deletions cut 4 bases from V and 0 bases from J, with 5 bases between. Germline V gene data show CDR1 as SGHNT and CDR2 as YENEEA. This CDR3 region has 13 residues. Here the CDR3 DNA reads TGTGCCAGCAGCTACACTAGCACAGATACGCAGTATTTT. The encoded protein is CASSYTSTDTQYF.

A remark on this clone: At one boundary the junction diverges from the germline segment, which might be a read error. The V gene is TRBV27, the J gene TRBJ2-4; 7 bases align to TRBD1. The CDR3 is made up of 14 amino acids. Germline V gene sequence: CDR1 MNHEY, CDR2 SMNVEV (reference sequence). The CDR3 DNA reads TGTGCCAGCAGTATATCCGGGACAGAAAACATTCAGTACTTC. It specifies CASSISGTENIQYF.

In its sample, this clone was seen once. J is TRBJ1-2 and V is TRBV6-5; 7 positions agree with TRBD1. The CDR3 covers 13 residues. V was pared by 6 bases and J by 5 bases, with 6 bases of the junction left unmatched. In germline, CDR1 is MNHEY, CDR2 SVGAGI. The CDR3 loop is CASSPRDRYGYTF. The CDR3 region has the DNA TGTGCCAGCAGCCCCAGGGACAGATATGGCTACACCTTC.